A selection of T cell receptor beta chains follows, all from one sample in a study of spatial heterogeneity in lung cancer. MiXCR, run by TCRdb on the 5' RACE reads, gives a single entry per CDR3 protein. This table has approximately 11,000 distinct CDR3 sequences, about 12% appearing once. The material was lung tumor tissue, obtained at surgery. All receptors derive from a female donor with early-stage non-small cell lung cancer. The conserved cysteine and the conserved F or W are not part of the CDR3 here.

v_call,j_call,cdr3_aa
TRBV15,TRBJ2-3,ATSRDSTTLDTQY
TRBV20-1,TRBJ2-2,SASAAGNTGELF
TRBV6-5,TRBJ2-7,ASSSFYEQY
TRBV20-1,TRBJ2-1,SASGGLSSYNEQF
TRBV29-1,TRBJ2-7,SVAGQGGTYEQY
TRBV10-3,TRBJ2-2,ATSHEELF
TRBV3-1,TRBJ1-2,ASSQGGQGGIYT
TRBV7-2,TRBJ2-2,ASSSRGRAGELF
TRBV9,TRBJ1-3,ASSVGTGAGNTIY
TRBV6-1,TRBJ1-2,AASDAYYGYT
TRBV12-3/TRBV12-4,TRBJ1-3,ASASLGLQNTIY
TRBV20-1,TRBJ2-7,SASPGGSYEQY
TRBV6-1,TRBJ2-1,ASEHPPNDEQF
TRBV4-2,TRBJ1-1,ASSQDVDRAIAENTEAF
TRBV7-8,TRBJ2-1,ASSLNGWQF
TRBV10-3,TRBJ2-5,AIRLTGVETQY
TRBV7-9,TRBJ2-7,ASSSRDRVYEQY
TRBV25-1,TRBJ2-5,ASSPGTSGTKY
TRBV20-1,TRBJ1-2,SARDPRRDNYGYT
TRBV5-1,TRBJ1-1,ASSGRQGTTEAF
TRBV27,TRBJ2-7,ASSFSRGVGEDEQY
TRBV20-1,TRBJ2-3,SAEKGSGENTDTQY
TRBV29-1,TRBJ1-1,SVDDSGTTF
TRBV29-1,TRBJ2-1,SVRPSSYNEQF
TRBV5-4,TRBJ1-3,ASSFRDGGNTIY
TRBV6-2/TRBV6-3,TRBJ2-7,ASFRNREGSYEQY
TRBV7-3,TRBJ2-1,ASSPSTGPSLGNEQF
TRBV4-3,TRBJ1-1,ASSHGGRTEAF
TRBV3-1,TRBJ1-2,ASSPQVPQVYGYT
TRBV18,TRBJ1-6,ASSPPGSGGNSPLH
TRBV6-2/TRBV6-3,TRBJ2-7,ASSPTKRTSGVEQY
TRBV30,TRBJ2-7,AWGWKDEQY
TRBV5-1,TRBJ2-2,ASSLDSSGELF
TRBV18,TRBJ1-6,ASSPPIGRYNSPLH
TRBV15,TRBJ2-1,ATSSTRDRGNEQF
TRBV27,TRBJ2-1,ASSFWGLEQF